The 22 T cell receptor beta chains in this list originate from one sample, sequenced in a study of Ad26.COV2.S vaccination and SARS-CoV-2 variants. Sequencing was performed with immunoSEQ multiplex PCR; in TCRdb, only in-frame clones are kept and a portion is missing. The sample contains about 350,000 clones, around 83% of which appear only once. Treatment defined: about 20 received Ad26.COV2.S at low or high dose, single or two shots; five or six received placebo; per-sample allocation not given. Sampling took place 63 days after the first vaccine or placebo injection. Sequences were derived from peripheral blood, sampled in a trial of Ad26.COV2.S vaccine versus placebo. The source of these receptors is a person between 18 and 65 years old who received the Ad26.COV2.S COVID-19 vaccine or a placebo.

This clone counts as medium-sized. The rearrangement uses TRBV3-1 (or the pseudogene TRBV3-2) and TRBJ2-1; 7 positions match TRBD1. The trim removed 0 bases at V and 1 base at J, leaving 9 bases unmatched. The CDR3 sequence is 18 residues long. Per the germline V gene, CDR1 is LGHDT and CDR2 is YNNKEL (reference sequence). The CDR3 region is CASSQETTGALSYNEQFF. CDR3 bases: TGTGCCAGCAGCCAAGAAACCACAGGGGCGTTATCCTACAATGAGCAGTTCTTC.

The rearrangement uses TRBV11-2 and TRBJ1-4; D not certain. This CDR3 is 12 amino acids long. Germline-derived CDR1 and CDR2 are SGHAT and FQNNGV. The V and J ends lost 6 bases and 8 bases respectively, with 10 bases between them. The CDR3 DNA sequence: TGTGCCAGCAGTGGGATCGGCGAAAAACTGTTTTTT. Translation: CASSGIGEKLFF. Supplemented by reference TRBV11-2 and TRBJ1-4, the full variable domain reads EAGVAQSPRYKIIEKRQSVAFWCNPISGHATLYWYQQILGQGPKLLIQFQNNGVVDDSQLPKDRFSAERLKGVDSTLKIQPAKLEDSAVYLCASSGIGEKLFFGSGTQLSVL.

The chain employs TRBV7-2 and TRBJ2-1; 7 bases are a match to TRBD1. The CDR3 consists of 15 residues. The germline V gene has CDR1 SGHTA and CDR2 FQGNSA. V was clipped by 4 bases and J by 8 bases; unmatched bases: 11. This chain's CDR3 is CASSSDIQGYYEQFF. For the CDR3, the DNA is TGTGCCAGCAGCTCGGACATACAGGGGTACTATGAGCAGTTCTTC.

V is TRBV6-6 and J is TRBJ1-4; no firm D call. The length of the CDR3 is 16 residues. Trimming stripped 6 bases from V and 7 bases from J, with 21 bases between. CDR1 and CDR2 (germline): MNHNY, SVGAGI (reference sequence). The CDR3 nucleotides read TGTGCCAGCAGACAGAACGCAGTGCCTAATATTGAAAAACTGTTTTTT. It encodes CASRQNAVPNIEKLFF.

A few counts support this clone. The rearrangement links TRBV11-3 to TRBJ1-1; D not resolved. The CDR3 loop spans 13 amino acids. Per germline, CDR1 SGHNT and CDR2 YENEEA. Trimming pared 3 bases from V and 0 bases from J, leaving 5 bases between. Written as DNA, the CDR3 is TGTGCCAGCAGCTTCAATATGAACACTGAAGCTTTCTTT. It translates to CASSFNMNTEAFF.

This clone was counted ten times or more. This chain uses TRBV11-2 with TRBJ2-2; D gene ambiguous. The CDR3 spans 12 residues. With 1 base removed from V and 4 bases from J, the gap between germline ends came to 1 base. Germline V gives CDR1 SGHAT, CDR2 FQNNGV. CDR3 protein: CASSLVTGELFF. CDR3 in DNA: TGTGCCAGCAGCTTAGTCACCGGGGAGCTGTTTTTT.

The gene calls are TRBV25-1 and TRBJ2-1, with no clear D. The V end lost 8 bases, the J end lost 2 bases, and 16 bases lay between the germline ends. The CDR3 spans 15 residues. Germline-derived CDR1 and CDR2 are MGHDK and SYGVNS. CDR3 in DNA: TGTGCCAGCTCGCCTGGCCCATCACCCTACAATGAGCAGTTCTTC. Its translation is CASSPGPSPYNEQFF.

On this clone itself: In the same sample, other DNA sequences code for this CDR3. J is TRBJ2-7 and V is TRBV27; 8 bases are a match to TRBD1. With 6 bases clipped from V and 3 bases from J, the junction kept 4 bases outside the gene matches. Germline V CDR1 and CDR2: MNHEY, SMNVEV (reference sequence). CDR3 length equals 13 residues. CDR3 DNA: TGTGCCAGCAGCCGGACAGGGAGCTACGAGCAGTACTTC. It codes for CASSRTGSYEQYF.

This clone was picked up a small number of times. This sequence joins TRBV3-1 (or the pseudogene TRBV3-2) and TRBJ2-7, with D hard to call. V gave up 0 bases and J gave up 0 bases, with 15 bases separating them. The CDR3 contains 17 residues. Looked up from germline, CDR1 is LGHDT and CDR2 is YNNKEL (reference sequence). DNA of the CDR3: TGTGCCAGCAGCCAAGACTTAACGCCAAGGAGCTCCTACGAGCAGTACTTC. Its protein is CASSQDLTPRSSYEQYF.

This rearrangement joins TRBV18 to TRBJ2-5; 12 bases agree with TRBD2. Germline V gene data show CDR1 as KGHSH and CDR2 as LQKENI. The CDR3 runs to 16 residues. Trimming at V came to 6 bases and at J to 5 bases, leaving 10 bases not matched to a gene. The CDR3 is CASSGLAGPGKETQYF. The DNA for the CDR3 is TGTGCCAGCTCGGGACTAGCGGGCCCAGGGAAGGAGACCCAGTACTTC.

The rearrangement uses TRBV7-2 and TRBJ1-1, with D tentatively TRBD1 (6 bases). This CDR3 contains 14 residues. Germline loops: CDR1 SGHTA, CDR2 FQGNSA. Deletions cut 2 bases from V and 6 bases from J, with 13 bases between. CDR3 bases: TGTGCCAGCAGCTTAAAGGGGGGGGTTGCTGAAGCTTTCTTT. Translated: CASSLKGGVAEAFF.

The chain employs TRBV18 and TRBJ2-7; D is tentatively TRBD1 or TRBD2 (5 bases each). Germline V gene data show CDR1 as KGHSH and CDR2 as LQKENI. The CDR3 is made up of 13 amino acids. Trimming pared 8 bases from V and 5 bases from J, leaving 16 bases between. The CDR3 protein is CASPRGPPHEQYF. As DNA, the CDR3 is TGTGCCAGCCCCCGGGGACCGCCTCACGAGCAGTACTTC.

J is TRBJ2-5 and V is TRBV11-2; perhaps TRBD2 as D (5 bases). CDR1 is SGHAT and CDR2 is FQNNGV in the germline V gene. CDR3 size: 15 residues. Trimming removed 2 bases at V and 2 bases at J, with 12 bases between. This CDR3 reads CASSLTRWEQETQYF. Here the CDR3 DNA reads TGTGCCAGCAGCTTAACTAGGTGGGAACAAGAGACCCAGTACTTC.

V and J are TRBV7-9 and TRBJ2-7, with 14 bases fitting TRBD2. The V and J ends lost 5 bases and 1 base, in that order; junction bases with no gene match: 1. Germline CDR1 is SEHNR and CDR2 is FQNEAQ (reference sequence). The CDR3 consists of 15 residues. DNA of the CDR3: TGTGCCAGCAGCGGGACTAGCGGGAGATCCTACGAGCAGTACTTC. Translated: CASSGTSGRSYEQYF. Full variable domain (remainder filled in from reference TRBV7-9 and TRBJ2-7): DTGVSQNPRHKITKRGQNVTFRCDPISEHNRLYWYRQTLGQGPEFLTYFQNEAQLEKSRLLSDRFSAERPKGSFSTLEIQRTEQGDSAMYLCASSGTSGRSYEQYFGPGTRLTVT.

The chain combines TRBV19 with TRBJ2-1, with a weak D call TRBD1 (6 bases). The CDR3 is 15 amino acids. CDR1 and CDR2 from the germline V gene are LNHDA and SQIVND (reference sequence). Trimming pared 5 bases from V and 0 bases from J, leaving 11 bases between. DNA of the CDR3: TGTGCCAGTAGTGAAACAGGGAGCTCCTACAATGAGCAGTTCTTC. This translates into CASSETGSSYNEQFF. Looking up the rest from reference TRBV19 and TRBJ2-1 gives the full variable domain: DGGITQSPKYLFRKEGQNVTLSCEQNLNHDAMYWYRQDPGQGLRLIYYSQIVNDFQKGDIAEGYSVSREKKESFPLTVTSAQKNPTAFYLCASSETGSSYNEQFFGPGTRLTVL.

About this clone itself: One junction end disagrees with the germline gene, perhaps due to a read error. The chain joins TRBV3-1 (or the pseudogene TRBV3-2) to TRBJ2-1; a weak D match, TRBD1 (6 bases). Germline CDR1 reads LGHDT; CDR2 reads YNNKEL (reference sequence). The CDR3 spans 11 residues. CDR3 loop: CASSLARGPVF. CDR3 DNA: TGTGCCAGCAGCCTGGCCAGGGGCCCCGTCTTC.

This clone appeared a single time. V gene TRBV5-1 combines with J gene TRBJ2-3; TRBD2 matches at 8 bases. Trimming took 4 bases from V and 5 from J; bases not matched to a gene: 9. Germline V CDR1 and CDR2: SGHRS, YFSETQ. CDR3 length equals 15 residues. The CDR3 region is CASSTGGGREDTQYF. As DNA, the CDR3 is TGCGCCAGCAGCACCGGGGGGGGCCGTGAAGATACGCAGTATTTT.

The chain combines TRBV7-8 with TRBJ1-1; the match to TRBD1 covers 7 bases. Germline CDR1 and CDR2: SGHVS and FQNEAQ. With V trimmed by 0 bases and J by 1 base, 14 bases remained unmatched. This CDR3 is 19 amino acids long. The CDR3 bases are TGTGCCAGCAGCTTAGCGGGACTCTTACCGGGACAGAAGAACACTGAAGCTTTCTTT. This encodes CASSLAGLLPGQKNTEAFF.

CDR3 in DNA: TGTGCCAGCAGCTCCCTCCCGGGGTCACCCCTCCACTTT. As protein: CASSSLPGSPLHF. J is TRBJ1-6 and V is TRBV7-8; D is unresolved. Trimming took 4 bases from V and 10 from J, leaving 11 bases between them. The CDR3 spans 13 residues. Germline V CDR1 and CDR2: SGHVS, FQNEAQ. Full variable domain (remainder filled in from reference TRBV7-8 and TRBJ1-6): GAGVSQSPRYKVAKRGQDVALRCDPISGHVSLFWYQQALGQGPEFLTYFQNEAQLDKSGLPSDRFFAERPEGSVSTLKIQRTQQEDSAVYLCASSSLPGSPLHFGNGTRLTVT.

V gene TRBV3-1 (or the pseudogene TRBV3-2) combines with J gene TRBJ1-2, with 9 positions matching TRBD1. V dropped 0 bases and J dropped 3; count of bases not matched to a gene: 5. Germline V gene data show CDR1 as LGHDT and CDR2 as YNNKEL (reference sequence). This CDR3 region has 16 residues. In nucleotides, the CDR3 is TGTGCCAGCAGCCAAGACTTCAGGACAGGGGACTATGGCTACACCTTC. Residues: CASSQDFRTGDYGYTF.

The rearrangement joins TRBV12-2 to TRBJ1-5; the table's D call, TRBD1, was not checked against the DNA. TRBV12-2 constitutes a pseudogene. The CDR3 consists of 17 residues. CDR3 amino acids: CASHPGGTDLSNQPQHF. The CDR3 DNA reads TGTGCAAGTCACCCAGGGGGGACAGATCTTAGCAATCAGCCCCAGCATTTT.

Note on this clone: The same CDR3 is also encoded by other DNA sequences in this sample. The chain carries TRBV3-1 (or the pseudogene TRBV3-2) and TRBJ1-5; no definite D call. In germline, CDR1 is LGHDT, CDR2 YNNKEL (reference sequence). This CDR3 has 15 amino acids. Trimming took 2 bases from V and 1 from J, leaving 9 bases between them. The CDR3 nucleotides read TGTGCCAGCAGCCAATCCCCCAGCAGCAATCAGCCCCAGCATTTT. It yields the protein CASSQSPSSNQPQHF.